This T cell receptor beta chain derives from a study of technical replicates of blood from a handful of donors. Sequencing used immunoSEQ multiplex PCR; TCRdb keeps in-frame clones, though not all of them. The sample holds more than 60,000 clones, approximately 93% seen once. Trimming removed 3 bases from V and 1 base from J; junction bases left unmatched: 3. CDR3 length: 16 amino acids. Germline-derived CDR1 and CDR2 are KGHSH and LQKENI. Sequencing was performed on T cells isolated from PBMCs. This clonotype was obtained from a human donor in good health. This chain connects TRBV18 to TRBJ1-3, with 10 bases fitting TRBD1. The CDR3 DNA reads TGTGCCAGCTCACCGGACAGGGGGGTTTCTGGAAACACCATATATTTT. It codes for CASSPDRGVSGNTIYF.